This T cell receptor (beta chain) was found in a study of cytomegalovirus exposure and HLA in healthy donors. Overall study results and limits: Upon later analysis, HLA-associated TCR beta chains proved more clonally expanded than other, equally common chains. Usually a TCR sequence was rare, but some public TCRs were found in many donors. Available immune exposure information was restricted to CMV serostatus only. In an earlier analysis, about 87% or about 30%: the productive usage of most TCR beta V segments.

In the PCR, 60 Vbeta and 13 Jbeta primers were used. The method was immunoSEQ multiplex PCR; TCRdb's version includes in-frame clones alone and lacks a portion of them. The sample includes some 150,000 clones, over 75% seen only once; the top ten take around 4%. With regard to this clone: Its antigen is still unknown.

The CDR3 has 15 amino acids. Germline lookup yields CDR1 MNHEY and CDR2 SVGAGI. Trimming at V came to 4 bases and at J to 7 bases, leaving 6 bases not matched to a gene. Specimen: PBMCs. The gene calls are TRBV6-5 and TRBJ1-5; TRBD1 matches 11 bases. This receptor was taken from a man between 40 and 49 years old in good health and CMV-seronegative. CDR3 DNA: TGTGCCAGCAGTTCCGGACAGGGGGCGAGGCAGCCCCAGCATTTT. Residues: CASSSGQGARQPQHF.